This T cell receptor beta chain was sequenced during a study of blood T cell repertoires in COVID-19. Study at large: Samples of COVID-19 (acute and convalescent) were obtained from the United States, Italy and Spain.

TCRdb's table, derived via immunoSEQ multiplex PCR, lists solely in-frame clones and lacks some. The sample lists over 100,000 clones; approximately 80% were seen once. Germline CDR1 and CDR2: SGHKS and YYEKEE (reference sequence). The V end lost 4 bases, the J end lost 1 base, and 12 bases lay between the germline ends. The CDR3 extends over 15 amino acids. The chain combines TRBV5-5 with TRBJ1-3; D remains ambiguous. The material sequenced was peripheral blood. The TCR sequence derives from a woman between 45 and 65 years old with acute or convalescent COVID-19. DNA for the CDR3: TGTGCCAGCAGCCCCCCACAGAATTCTGGAAACACCATATATTTT. The encoded protein is CASSPPQNSGNTIYF. Combining the CDR3 with reference TRBV5-5 and TRBJ1-3 gives the whole variable domain DAGVTQSPTHLIKTRGQQVTLRCSPISGHKSVSWYQQVLGQGPQFIFQYYEKEERGRGNFPDRFSARQFPNYSSELNVNALLLGDSALYLCASSPPQNSGNTIYFGEGSWLTVV.